This paragraph reports one T cell receptor beta chain. This specimen comes from a study of blood T cell repertoires in COVID-19. As for the study in general: The cDNA or gDNA used as material had been derived from T cells, B-cell-depleted T cells, or PBMCs.

Only in-frame clones appear in the TCRdb table, and some are missing; sequencing was by immunoSEQ multiplex PCR. The table includes approximately 110,000 clones, around 86% detected once. From germline, CDR1 is LNHDA and CDR2 SQIVND (reference sequence). J lost 4 bases, V lost 4 bases, and 5 bases had no gene match. The CDR3 sequence is 15 residues long. The sequencing input was peripheral blood. The chain recombines TRBV19 with TRBJ2-1, with 9 bases fitting TRBD1. The TCR originated in a man in his fifties with acute or convalescent COVID-19. The CDR3 is CASSTRQGGYNEQFF. CDR3 DNA: TGTGCCAGTAGTACCCGACAGGGGGGTTACAATGAGCAGTTCTTC.